The sequence of this T cell receptor (beta chain) was determined in a study of OX40 agonist ivuxolimab in advanced cancers. Assay used: immunoSEQ multiplex PCR; TCRdb lists only in-frame clones, some missing. Here the sample spans over 80,000 clones, about 87% being singletons. This clonotype originated in an adult with an advanced solid tumor such as melanoma, head and neck, liver or kidney cancer. The sample here was CD4+ or CD8+ T cells sorted from blood, taken in a trial of the OX40 agonist ivuxolimab.

CDR3 nucleotide sequence: TGTGCCAGCAGCTTACCCAGGGTCAACTACAATGAGCAGTTCTTC. Its protein product is CASSLPRVNYNEQFF. The J gene is TRBJ2-1, the V gene TRBV11-2, with a weak D call TRBD1 (5 bases). Trimming took off 2 bases at V and 3 bases at J, with 11 bases between the two ends. This CDR3 contains 15 residues. Germline values: CDR1 SGHAT, CDR2 FQNNGV.